Described below is a single T cell receptor beta chain sequence and its context. Antigen specificity is unknown. This record comes from a study of regulatory and conventional T cells in RAG deficiency. Study-level findings and limits: Shorter CDR3s in all patient subsets; >90% Treg-Tconv overlap in Omenn. Shannon entropy was markedly lower and Simpson indices higher in RAG-deficient patients than control T-cell subsets. Other subsets showed around 10-fold reductions, but Treg unique TCR beta sequences fell roughly 90-fold in these patients.

The CDR3 is 13 amino acids. Between the trimmed V and J ends, which lost 0 bases and 6 bases, there was a span of 4 bases. CDR1 is SGHRS and CDR2 is YFSETQ in the germline V gene. Genomic DNA came from blood regulatory T cells gated CD4+ CD25-high CD127-low. Here immunoSEQ multiplex PCR was the method, and the copy in TCRdb shows in-frame clones only, minus some. The table shows about 28,000 clones, with under 95% occurring only once. These data were also reused for a study on regulatory T cells. That paper adds: Amplification used 52 TRBV primers and 13 TRBJ primers.

Material: Tregs sorted from blood. This receptor was identified in a human donor in good health. The V call is TRBV5-1, the J call TRBJ1-6; D gene unclear. CDR3 sequence: CASSLGLNSPLHF. For the CDR3, the DNA is TGCGCCAGCAGCTTGGGGCTTAATTCACCCCTCCACTTT.